The clone carrying this T cell receptor (beta chain) was seen a single time. This CDR3 region has 16 residues. V lost 2 bases and J lost 0, with 11 bases in between. CDR1 SNHLY and CDR2 FYNNEI come from the germline V gene. The data are from a study of blood T cell repertoires in COVID-19. Sequenced by immunoSEQ multiplex PCR; TCRdb stores in-frame clones only, minus some. The sample shows about 46,000 clones, 80% to 90% of them seen only once. This sequence was found in a woman older than 75 with acute or convalescent COVID-19. The sample consisted of peripheral blood. The chain links TRBV2 to TRBJ2-4, with D uncertain. The CDR3: CASSENSLLAKNIQYF. The CDR3 coding sequence is TGTGCCAGCAGTGAAAATAGCCTTCTAGCCAAAAACATTCAGTACTTC.